The 29 T cell receptor beta chains given below trace back to one sample, sequenced in a study of shared clonotypes between healthy human individuals. Repertoires were generated with immunoSEQ multiplex PCR, while TCRdb's copy carries only in-frame clones and drops some. The data show around 1.1 million clones, approximately 77% seen once. The material sequenced was memory CD4+ T cells from PBMCs. The subset: CD45RA-negative fraction. All receptors derive from a man in his late teens or twenties in good health. Some clones in this sample may be carry-over from other donors' samples.

A word on this clone: The same CDR3 is also encoded by other DNA sequences in this sample. The chain links TRBV20-1 to TRBJ2-5; D not certain. V was shortened by 3 bases and J by 5 bases, with 4 bases between the two germline ends. In germline, CDR1 is DFQATT, CDR2 SNEGSKA (reference sequence). The CDR3 spans 10 residues. DNA of the CDR3: TGCAGTGCTAGTCATGAGACCCAGTACTTC. Translation: CSASHETQYF.

The chain employs TRBV19 and TRBJ1-2; D gene ambiguous. This CDR3 spans 16 amino acids. Between the trimmed V and J ends, which lost 5 bases and 8 bases, there was a span of 24 bases. Germline V gene lookup returns CDR1 LNHDA and CDR2 SQIVND (reference sequence). The DNA of the CDR3 is TGTGCCAGTAGTTATTATGGGGTGGGTCCAGGTCGCGGCTACACCTTC. It specifies CASSYYGVGPGRGYTF.

The chain carries TRBV5-1 and TRBJ2-1; 10 bases match TRBD2. V shed 2 bases, J shed 13 bases, and the junction held 3 bases outside the gene matches. Germline CDR1 reads SGHRS; CDR2 reads YFSETQ. This CDR3 has 12 residues. Written as DNA, the CDR3 is TGCGCCAGCAGCTTTGAGCGGGAGGGCCAGTTCTTC. Translation gives CASSFEREGQFF. Using reference TRBV5-1 and TRBJ2-1 for the parts outside the CDR3, the full variable domain is KAGVTQTPRYLIKTRGQQVTLSCSPISGHRSVSWYQQTPGQGLQFLFEYFSETQRNKGNFPGRFSGRQFSNSRSEMNVSTLELGDSALYLCASSFEREGQFFGPGTRLTVL.

Points on this clone: Other DNA variants within this sample encode the same CDR3. V usage is TRBV28 and J usage is TRBJ2-7; possible D gene TRBD1, 6 bases. Germline lookup yields CDR1 MDHEN and CDR2 SYDVKM. This CDR3 region has 12 residues. V lost 2 bases and J lost 7, with 9 bases in between. CDR3: CASSLQGREQYF. The CDR3 DNA follows: TGTGCCAGCAGTTTACAGGGGCGGGAGCAGTACTTC.

The chain recombines TRBV19 with TRBJ1-2; 8 nucleotides align to TRBD1. Germline V CDR1 and CDR2: LNHDA, SQIVND (reference sequence). With 5 bases clipped from V and 4 bases from J, the junction kept 6 bases outside the gene matches. The CDR3 is made up of 14 amino acids. The CDR3 loop is CASSGRGTGYGYTF. The CDR3 DNA sequence: TGTGCCAGTAGTGGTCGTGGGACAGGCTATGGCTACACCTTC.

This clone was seen a handful of times. The rearrangement links TRBV5-1 to TRBJ2-5; D not resolved. CDR1 and CDR2 (germline): SGHRS, YFSETQ. V dropped 7 bases and J dropped 5 bases, with 12 bases sitting between them. The CDR3 has 12 amino acids. CDR3 sequence (DNA): TGCGCCAGCTCGACGGGTCGTGAGACCCAGTACTTC. This sequence encodes CASSTGRETQYF.

This chain joins TRBV6-5 and TRBJ2-2; D call uncertain. CDR3 length equals 16 residues. Germline assignment: CDR1 MNHEY and CDR2 SVGAGI. Deletions cut 3 bases from V and 3 bases from J, with 14 bases between. CDR3 sequence: CASSYGPRVDTGELFF. The DNA for the CDR3 is TGTGCCAGCAGTTATGGGCCCCGGGTCGACACCGGGGAGCTGTTTTTT.

The chain joins TRBV11-3 to TRBJ2-1; D gene uncertain. Germline CDR1 and CDR2: SGHNT and YENEEA. This CDR3 is 14 amino acids long. The germline V and J ends were trimmed by 5 bases and 8 bases, with 16 bases remaining between them. The DNA of the CDR3 is TGTGCCAGCAGCCTCCGGAGCCTTGGGGATGAGCAGTTCTTC. Residues: CASSLRSLGDEQFF.

This sequence joins TRBV28 and TRBJ2-2, with D unclear. Trimming shortened V by 11 bases and J by 2 bases, and 9 bases separated the two germline ends. Germline-derived CDR1 and CDR2 are MDHEN and SYDVKM. This CDR3 contains 12 residues. The CDR3 DNA is TGTGCCCACAGTCTCAACACCGGGGAGCTGTTTTTT. Its protein is CAHSLNTGELFF. Supplemented by reference TRBV28 and TRBJ2-2, the full variable domain reads DVKVTQSSRYLVKRTGEKVFLECVQDMDHENMFWYRQDPGLGLRLIYFSYDVKMKEKGDIPEGYSVSREKKERFSLILESASTNQTSMYLCAHSLNTGELFFGEGSRLTVL.

This clone has only one observation. V gene TRBV4-2 combines with J gene TRBJ2-3; the D gene is possibly TRBD2 (6 bases). The CDR3 spans 16 residues. Germline loops: CDR1 LGHNA, CDR2 YNFKEQ. Trimming pared 3 bases from V and 0 bases from J, leaving 13 bases between. As DNA, the CDR3 is TGTGCCAGCAGCCAGGGAGGAGGGAGAAGCACAGATACGCAGTATTTT. It is translated as CASSQGGGRSTDTQYF.

The chain combines TRBV5-4 with TRBJ2-1; D remains ambiguous. CDR3 length: 14 residues. V was shortened by 4 bases and J by 5 bases, with 13 bases between the two germline ends. Germline V CDR1 and CDR2: SGHNT, YYREEE (reference sequence). CDR3 sequence: CASSRTELNNEQFF. Here the CDR3 DNA reads TGTGCCAGCAGCCGGACGGAATTGAACAATGAGCAGTTCTTC.

This sequence joins TRBV9 and TRBJ2-3; D unresolved. Germline CDR1 is SGDLS and CDR2 is YYNGEE. The length of the CDR3 is 13 residues. V dropped 1 base and J dropped 6 bases, with 9 bases sitting between them. The CDR3 DNA reads as TGTGCCAGCAGCGTATCCGGTGGGGATACGCAGTATTTT. It encodes CASSVSGGDTQYF.

This clone was seen more than once but under ten times. V usage is TRBV28 and J usage is TRBJ1-1, with D perhaps TRBD1 (6 bases). Trimming pared 11 bases from V and 7 bases from J, leaving 14 bases between. The CDR3 has 11 residues. Germline CDR1 and CDR2: MDHEN and SYDVKM. CDR3 DNA: TGTGCCGGGGGGCTTTGGGGTGAAGCTTTCTTT. Translating it yields CAGGLWGEAFF.

V gene TRBV7-3 combines with J gene TRBJ2-2, with 7 bases fitting TRBD2. Germline CDR1 SGHTA, CDR2 FQGTGA. The CDR3 length is 21 residues. Trimming took 0 bases from V and 1 from J; bases not matched to a gene: 17. CDR3 in DNA: TGTGCCAGCAGCTTAACTCCCGGCGGGGGAGTAGCGGGCTTGAACACCGGGGAGCTGTTTTTT. This encodes CASSLTPGGGVAGLNTGELFF.

The rearrangement uses TRBV28 and TRBJ2-1; the D is unclear. The germline V gene encodes CDR1 MDHEN and CDR2 SYDVKM. The CDR3 sequence is 13 residues long. The V end lost 6 bases, the J end lost 2 bases, and 8 bases lay between the germline ends. The CDR3 loop is CASRRTAYNEQFF. The CDR3 DNA follows: TGTGCCAGCAGACGAACGGCCTACAATGAGCAGTTCTTC.

V gene TRBV9 combines with J gene TRBJ2-3; 15 bases fit TRBD2. CDR1 and CDR2 (germline): SGDLS, YYNGEE. V dropped 0 bases and J dropped 3; count of bases not matched to a gene: 2. The CDR3 is 17 residues long. CDR3 loop: CASSVGGLAGGTDTQYF. The CDR3 DNA is TGTGCCAGCAGCGTAGGGGGACTAGCGGGAGGAACAGATACGCAGTATTTT. Complete variable domain (other parts from reference TRBV9 and TRBJ2-3): DSGVTQTPKHLITATGQRVTLRCSPRSGDLSVYWYQQSLDQGLQFLIQYYNGEERAKGNILERFSAQQFPDLHSELNLSSLELGDSALYFCASSVGGLAGGTDTQYFGPGTRLTVL.

This clone was detected once. The V and J genes are TRBV6-6 and TRBJ2-3, with a weak D call TRBD2 (5 bases). Germline-derived CDR1 and CDR2 are MNHNY and SVGAGI (reference sequence). The CDR3 length is 16 residues. V dropped 0 bases and J dropped 4 bases, with 14 bases sitting between them. The CDR3 sequence: CASSYSGGSRPDTQYF. In DNA form, the CDR3 reads TGTGCCAGCAGTTACTCGGGTGGGAGTAGGCCAGATACGCAGTATTTT.

Only one count was recorded for this clone. The chain recombines TRBV6-6 with TRBJ2-7, with 10 bases matching TRBD1. Trimming cost V 7 bases and J 5 bases; bases outside gene matches: 11. Germline V gene sequence: CDR1 MNHNY, CDR2 SVGAGI (reference sequence). CDR3 size: 15 residues. The CDR3 DNA reads as TGTGCCAGCAACGACGCCGGGACAGGGGCCCACGAGCAGTACTTC. Its translation: CASNDAGTGAHEQYF.

The chain employs TRBV4-2 and TRBJ1-3, with D possibly TRBD1 on 5 matching bases. The CDR3 has 15 amino acids. CDR1 LGHNA and CDR2 YNFKEQ come from the germline V gene. The V and J ends lost 4 bases and 0 bases respectively, with 10 bases between them. In nucleotides, the CDR3 is TGTGCCAGCAGCCCCATGGGGGGCTCTGGAAACACCATATATTTT. Translated, it gives CASSPMGGSGNTIYF.

The chain recombines TRBV7-9 with TRBJ2-1; 7 bases match TRBD2. With 2 bases clipped from V and 9 bases from J, the junction kept 10 bases outside the gene matches. Per germline, CDR1 SEHNR and CDR2 FQNEAQ (reference sequence). This CDR3 region has 15 residues. CDR3: CASSLWSSGEGEQFF. Here the CDR3 DNA reads TGTGCCAGCAGCTTATGGTCTAGCGGAGAAGGTGAGCAGTTCTTC.

The chain recombines TRBV6-6 with TRBJ1-2, with a possible D match to TRBD1 (5 bases). Trimming removed 5 bases from V and 8 bases from J, with 18 bases in between. Germline CDR1 reads MNHNY; CDR2 reads SVGAGI (reference sequence). This CDR3 spans 14 amino acids. The CDR3 region is CASSALQGIGGYTF. CDR3 DNA sequence: TGTGCCAGCAGTGCCCTGCAGGGTATAGGAGGCTACACCTTC.

The chain recombines TRBV4-1 with TRBJ1-2; D gene uncertain. The CDR3 length is 13 residues. Trimming shortened V by 0 bases and J by 7 bases, and 9 bases separated the two germline ends. The germline gives CDR1 MGHRA, CDR2 YSYEKL. This chain's CDR3 is CASSQDVSPGYTF. The DNA for the CDR3 is TGCGCCAGCAGCCAAGATGTTTCCCCTGGCTACACCTTC.

The rearrangement joins TRBV28 to TRBJ2-5; perhaps TRBD2 as D (7 bases). The V end was cut by 2 bases, the J end by 4 bases, with 14 bases between. CDR1 and CDR2 from the germline V gene are MDHEN and SYDVKM. This CDR3 is built from 15 residues. The CDR3 loop reads CASSLGGGRGETQYF. The DNA for the CDR3 is TGTGCCAGCAGTTTAGGGGGCGGGAGAGGAGAGACCCAGTACTTC.

This clone was seen only a few times. The rearrangement links TRBV7-3 to TRBJ2-1; no reliable D call. Germline assignment: CDR1 SGHTA and CDR2 FQGTGA. The CDR3 is 11 amino acids. Trimming removed 4 bases at V and 5 bases at J, with 3 bases between. CDR3 protein: CASSSNNEQFF. The CDR3 DNA sequence: TGTGCCAGCAGCTCGAACAATGAGCAGTTCTTC.

The rearrangement joins TRBV7-2 to TRBJ2-5; 8 bases match TRBD1. Germline loops: CDR1 SGHTA, CDR2 FQGNSA. The CDR3 loop spans 15 amino acids. With V trimmed by 0 bases and J by 7 bases, 7 bases remained unmatched. The CDR3 DNA follows: TGTGCCAGCAGCTTAGCCCCAGGACAGGGAGGGACCCAGTACTTC. Protein sequence: CASSLAPGQGGTQYF.

The chain links TRBV7-2 to TRBJ2-3; D tentatively fits TRBD1 or TRBD2 (5 bases each). Germline-derived CDR1 and CDR2 are SGHTA and FQGNSA. Trimming stripped 3 bases from V and 1 base from J, with 14 bases between. This CDR3 contains 16 residues. The CDR3 nucleotides are TGTGCCAGCAGCTTCCCTCCGGGGCGACGCACAGATACGCAGTATTTT. Its protein is CASSFPPGRRTDTQYF.

This clone has only one observation. V usage is TRBV2 and J usage is TRBJ1-3; perhaps TRBD1 as D (5 bases). Trimming took off 4 bases at V and 4 bases at J, with 14 bases between the two ends. Germline V gene lookup returns CDR1 SNHLY and CDR2 FYNNEI. The CDR3 contains 15 residues. The CDR3 sequence is CASSVVRGAGNTIYF. CDR3 in DNA: TGTGCCAGCAGTGTCGTTCGGGGCGCCGGAAACACCATATATTTT.

The chain joins TRBV6-1 to TRBJ1-5; D is uncertain. Looked up from germline, CDR1 is MNHNS and CDR2 is SASEGT. V was cut by 0 bases and J by 6 bases, with 12 bases left in between. The CDR3 loop spans 15 amino acids. CDR3 DNA: TGTGCCAGCAGTGAAGCAAGCAACCGGGGTCAGCCCCAGCATTTT. This gives the protein CASSEASNRGQPQHF.

The J gene is TRBJ2-3, the V gene TRBV18, with a weak D call TRBD1 (5 bases). V was cut by 6 bases and J by 6 bases, with 19 bases left in between. The CDR3 is 15 amino acids. The germline gives CDR1 KGHSH, CDR2 LQKENI. This CDR3 reads CASSRRMGPSDTQYF. The CDR3 DNA reads as TGTGCCAGCTCCAGGCGGATGGGGCCGAGCGATACGCAGTATTTT.